This T cell receptor beta chain was sequenced for a study of cytomegalovirus exposure and HLA in healthy donors. Study overall: Both the 95 to 150 validation repertoires and the approximately 620 first-cohort repertoires used the same platform, as reported by a later analysis. Findings and caveats of the study: According to a subsequent analysis, TCR clusters identified in the first cohort showed a tendency to co-occur across the approximately 130 validation repertoires. Reports showed the classifier diagnosing cytomegalovirus status with high specificity and sensitivity.

The CDR3 runs to 14 residues. V shed 4 bases, J shed 6 bases, and the junction held 5 bases outside the gene matches. Germline V gives CDR1 SGHVS, CDR2 FNYEAQ. As concerns this clone: Antigen specificity is unknown.

Sequencing used immunoSEQ multiplex PCR; TCRdb keeps in-frame clones, though not all of them. The data contain approximately 300,000 clones, 86% of them seen just once; the ten biggest clones take up approximately 0.84%. The chain couples TRBV7-6 to TRBJ2-1; 8 bases fit TRBD1. This receptor was identified in a woman between 18 and 30 years old in good health and CMV-seronegative. The sequencing sample was made of PBMCs. The CDR3 DNA is TGTGCCAGCAGCTCCCAAGACAGGGGCAATGAGCAGTTCTTC. Translated: CASSSQDRGNEQFF.